Sequencing of this TCR beta chain was carried out in a study of read filtering for tumor transcriptome and immune sequencing. Overall study: Transcriptome libraries were built from DNase-treated RNA. IR-seq gave about 3.5 to 11 million TCR reads per sample; RNA-seq gave about 80 to 1273. Study-wide points: Without single-read clonotypes, shared clonotype proportions correlated more between IR-seq and RNA-seq.

The library was built from roughly 400 ng RNA with molecular barcoded adaptors for alpha/delta and beta/gamma chains. From the reads, TCRdb called clonotypes with MiXCR, one entry per CDR3 protein. Of approximately 5,800 distinct CDR3 sequences listed, 21% were seen once; the top ten hold 20% to 25%. V lost 7 bases, J lost 2 bases, and 11 bases lay in between. The CDR3 is 14 amino acids. The germline V gene encodes CDR1 LNHDA and CDR2 SQIVND (reference sequence). As to this clonotype: Its antigen is currently unknown.

The chain links TRBV19 to TRBJ2-2, with D possibly matching TRBD1 (5 bases). Sample: a population of CD138-negative cells sorted from bone marrow. The TCR originated in a donor aged 40 or older with multiple myeloma. The CDR3 nucleotides are TGTGCCAGTACGCCAGGGTCTAACACCGGGGAGCTGTTTTTT. Residues: CASTPGSNTGELFF. Complete variable domain (other parts from reference TRBV19 and TRBJ2-2): DGGITQSPKYLFRKEGQNVTLSCEQNLNHDAMYWYRQDPGQGLRLIYYSQIVNDFQKGDIAEGYSVSREKKESFPLTVTSAQKNPTAFYLCASTPGSNTGELFFGEGSRLTVL.